Listed below are T cell receptor beta chains from one sample, sequenced in a study of T cells in Graves' hyperthyroidism and ophthalmopathy. One entry per CDR3 protein, called by TCRdb with MiXCR from the multiplex PCR reads. The sample shows about 600,000 distinct CDR3 sequences, approximately 15% of them seen only once. The sample consisted of blood. The receptors were sampled from a woman in her forties or fifties with Graves' ophthalmopathy. Each CDR3 is given with its conserved first and last residue. Fields, in order: D gene, J gene, V gene, clone size, CDR3 DNA, CDR3 protein. A D gene is named only where the DNA matches it firmly. Clone size is not always given. Where it is, it says once, few, many or a class for expanded clones.

D gene: NA
J gene: TRBJ1-1
V gene: TRBV11-2
clone size: NA
CDR3 DNA: TGTGCCAGCAGCTTAGTGCGGGCCCATGATGCTTTCTTT
CDR3 protein: CASSLVRAHDAFF

D gene: TRBD2
J gene: TRBJ2-1
V gene: TRBV19
clone size: few
CDR3 DNA: TGTGCCAGTAGTAAGACACTAGCGGGAGGGCTGAATGAGCAGTTCTTC
CDR3 protein: CASSKTLAGGLNEQFF

D gene: TRBD2
J gene: TRBJ2-3
V gene: TRBV28
clone size: few
CDR3 DNA: TGTGCCAGCACCCGAGGTTGGGGCCTAGCGGGAGGGCCAGATACGCAGTATTTT
CDR3 protein: CASTRGWGLAGGPDTQYF

D gene: TRBD1
J gene: TRBJ2-1
V gene: TRBV2
clone size: many
CDR3 DNA: TGTGCCAGCAAATACGACAGGGACTCCTACAATGAGCAGTTCTTC
CDR3 protein: CASKYDRDSYNEQFF

D gene: NA
J gene: TRBJ2-7
V gene: TRBV9
clone size: many
CDR3 DNA: TGTGCCAGCAGCGCCACAGGGATCACCTACGAGCAGTACTTC
CDR3 protein: CASSATGITYEQYF

D gene: TRBD2
J gene: TRBJ2-3
V gene: TRBV7-2
clone size: many
CDR3 DNA: TGTGCCAGCAGCTTAGGGGGGAGCGGGAGGCTCACAGATACGCAGTATTTT
CDR3 protein: CASSLGGSGRLTDTQYF

D gene: NA
J gene: TRBJ2-5
V gene: TRBV11-3
clone size: NA
CDR3 DNA: TGTGCCAGCAGCTTAAACATTCAAGAGACCCAGTACTTC
CDR3 protein: CASSLNIQETQYF

D gene: TRBD1
J gene: TRBJ1-5
V gene: TRBV7-2
clone size: few
CDR3 DNA: TGTGCCAGCAGCCCTCGAGTCGGACAGGGTGTAGATCAGCCCCAGCATTTT
CDR3 protein: CASSPRVGQGVDQPQHF

D gene: NA
J gene: TRBJ2-7
V gene: TRBV13
clone size: many
CDR3 DNA: TGTGCCAGCAGCTTAGCTCGGGGGAAGGCCTACGAGCAGTACTTC
CDR3 protein: CASSLARGKAYEQYF

D gene: TRBD2
J gene: TRBJ2-1
V gene: TRBV25-1
clone size: many
CDR3 DNA: TGTGCCAGCAGTGAATCGTGGACTAGCGGGAGGGCCCTGTACAATGAGCAGTTCTTC
CDR3 protein: CASSESWTSGRALYNEQFF

D gene: NA
J gene: TRBJ2-2
V gene: TRBV4-1
clone size: NA
CDR3 DNA: TGCGCCAGCAGCCTCGGAACAAGAAGGACCGGGGAGCTGTTTTTT
CDR3 protein: CASSLGTRRTGELFF

D gene: NA
J gene: TRBJ2-7
V gene: TRBV7-2
clone size: many
CDR3 DNA: TGTGCCAGCAGCCGGACTGGCTACGAGCAGTACTTC
CDR3 protein: CASSRTGYEQYF

D gene: NA
J gene: TRBJ2-2
V gene: TRBV30
clone size: few
CDR3 DNA: TGTGCCTCGGGCCTGCCCAACACCGGGGAGCTGTTTTTT
CDR3 protein: CASGLPNTGELFF

D gene: TRBD2
J gene: TRBJ2-7
V gene: TRBV12-3/TRBV12-4
clone size: few
CDR3 DNA: TGTGCCAGCAGTCCGGGACTAGCAAAGGAGCAGTACTTC
CDR3 protein: CASSPGLAKEQYF

D gene: NA
J gene: TRBJ2-7
V gene: TRBV28
clone size: many
CDR3 DNA: TGTGCCAGCAGTTTATTTGCCAACTACGAGCAGTACTTC
CDR3 protein: CASSLFANYEQYF

D gene: NA
J gene: TRBJ2-7
V gene: TRBV28
clone size: many
CDR3 DNA: TGTGCCGGCCGGAGAGGCGGGATTGGCGAGCAGTACTTC
CDR3 protein: CAGRRGGIGEQYF

D gene: NA
J gene: TRBJ2-1
V gene: TRBV20-1
clone size: many
CDR3 DNA: TGCAGTGCTAGCTTGAGTCACAACGAGCAGTTCTTC
CDR3 protein: CSASLSHNEQFF

D gene: TRBD2
J gene: TRBJ2-7
V gene: TRBV20-1
clone size: many
CDR3 DNA: TGCAGTGGAAATAGCGGGAGGGTAGTATTCGAGCAGTACTTC
CDR3 protein: CSGNSGRVVFEQYF

D gene: NA
J gene: TRBJ2-1
V gene: TRBV2
clone size: many
CDR3 DNA: TGTGCCAGCAGGTTCTGGGAAGGGTTGGACAATGAGCAGTTCTTC
CDR3 protein: CASRFWEGLDNEQFF

D gene: NA
J gene: TRBJ2-7
V gene: TRBV6-2/TRBV6-3
clone size: many
CDR3 DNA: TGTGCCAGCAGTTTCTCCAGGACAGAAAACTCCTACGAGCAGTACTTC
CDR3 protein: CASSFSRTENSYEQYF

D gene: TRBD1
J gene: TRBJ2-2
V gene: TRBV19
clone size: NA
CDR3 DNA: TGTGCCAGTAGTACGACAGGGGGATACGGCACCGGGGAGCTGTTTTTT
CDR3 protein: CASSTTGGYGTGELFF

D gene: TRBD2
J gene: TRBJ2-3
V gene: TRBV12-3/TRBV12-4
clone size: NA
CDR3 DNA: TGTGCCAGCAGTTTAGCGCGGGGGGGCCCAGATACGCAGTATTTT
CDR3 protein: CASSLARGGPDTQYF

D gene: TRBD1
J gene: TRBJ2-3
V gene: TRBV6-2/TRBV6-3
clone size: many
CDR3 DNA: TGTGCCAGCAGTCCGCGGACAGGGATCGCAGATACGCAGTATTTT
CDR3 protein: CASSPRTGIADTQYF

D gene: NA
J gene: TRBJ1-3
V gene: TRBV25-1
clone size: NA
CDR3 DNA: TGTGCCAGTACACCCCCGGGACTCAGAAACACCATATATTTT
CDR3 protein: CASTPPGLRNTIYF

D gene: NA
J gene: TRBJ2-1
V gene: TRBV6-2/TRBV6-3
clone size: many
CDR3 DNA: TGTGCCAGCAGTTACCAACCGAGACTAGGAGATGAGCAGTTCTTC
CDR3 protein: CASSYQPRLGDEQFF

D gene: TRBD2
J gene: TRBJ2-1
V gene: TRBV4-3
clone size: NA
CDR3 DNA: TGCGCCAGCAGCCAAGATAGACTAGCGGGAGAAGAATCCTACAATGAGCAGTTCTTC
CDR3 protein: CASSQDRLAGEESYNEQFF

D gene: TRBD2
J gene: TRBJ2-2
V gene: TRBV6-1
clone size: many
CDR3 DNA: TGTGCCAGCAGGGATAGCGGGAGGGCCGGGACCGGGGAGCTGTTTTTT
CDR3 protein: CASRDSGRAGTGELFF

D gene: NA
J gene: TRBJ1-4
V gene: TRBV4-3
clone size: NA
CDR3 DNA: TGCGCCAGCAGCCAAGATGTGGGGAGTGGAGAAAAACTGTTTTTT
CDR3 protein: CASSQDVGSGEKLFF

D gene: TRBD1
J gene: TRBJ2-1
V gene: TRBV30
clone size: few
CDR3 DNA: TGTGCCTGGAGTTCGGACAGGGGCTACAATGAGCAGTTCTTC
CDR3 protein: CAWSSDRGYNEQFF